Here is one T cell receptor (beta chain) with its context. What antigen it recognizes has not been identified. Per-base quality was not reported, and no clone a single base away is much larger than it. These data come from a study of cytotoxic CD8 clonotypes in ibrutinib-treated CLL (dated by TCRdb to the early 2020s). Describing the broader study: The cohort included about 15 treatment-naive and 11 relapsed/refractory patients; roughly 17 were IGHV unmutated. Partial responses were observed in 24 patients and complete responses in 2; after a median follow-up of around 68 months, remission was maintained in 14 patients and progression was observed in some twelve. Response samples were taken after a median of approximately a year on treatment, ranging from roughly 6 to 36 months. Samples averaged roughly 260,000 productive templates and tens of thousands of productive rearrangements. Of the approximately 86 people in the trial, about 27 had longitudinal samples available. Cryopreserved peripheral blood mononuclear cells were collected before treatment, at response, and at either disease progression or sustained remission. Patients were still on ibrutinib when every remission and progressive disease sample was collected.

This sample's time point label indicates: progressive disease on ibrutinib. For TCR beta library preparation, 2 to 2.5 micrograms of genomic DNA were isolated from cryopreserved PBMCs. High-throughput TCR beta sequencing was performed on longitudinal blood samples from CLL patients receiving ibrutinib monotherapy. Patients were enrolled in a phase 2 open-label single-center ibrutinib monotherapy trial. What the work shows at the level of the full study, not this receptor alone: An increase in clonality was observed at ibrutinib response, with clonality remaining stable during sustained remission and falling back toward baseline at progression. Public clonotypes were rare and either shrank or stayed stable during treatment, and the rise in clonality at ibrutinib response reflected expansion of private clonotypes. Lymph node repertoires were not examined, and the timing of sampling was not matched between patients in sustained remission and those whose disease progressed. Baseline clonality was found to be higher than that of age-matched healthy donors and was strongly correlated with circulating CD8+ T-cell counts.

From the cysteine through the phenylalanine, the CDR3 covers 16 amino acids. The entry retains the CDR3 DNA only, 48 bases that are in frame from base 1. V and J lose 2 bases and 3 bases, and a span of 14 bases separates them. CDR1 MDHEN and CDR2 SYDVKM are derived from the germline V gene. Each clonotype received, on average, around 9.6x coverage in deep resolution sequencing performed on a MiSeq, where the target depth lay between 1 in 1 million and 1 in 200,000 T cells. TCR beta libraries were generated with the immunoSEQ hsTCRB Kit. The authors' analysis ran thus. ImmunoSEQ Data Assistant and ImmunoSEQ Analyzer were used for data analysis, and V, D and J genes were assigned according to IMGT definitions. Clonality, with values ranging from 0 to 1, was calculated as one minus the normalized Shannon entropy of productive rearrangement frequencies. Only overrepresented clonotypes making up at least 0.05% of each patient's repertoire were included in the public clonotype analysis. More than ten repertoires from age-matched healthy donors, obtained from immuneACCESS, served as clonality controls. TCRdb's version of the immuneACCESS table is confined to in-frame rearrangements and falls short of the full clone set. An unresolved V gene accounts for under half of the shortfall where checked; the remainder is of unknown origin. V, J and clone size derive from that table, while D and trimming were established from the DNA sequence. This sample lists about 300,000 clones; less than 85% were detected once. The ten largest clones take up around 5.1% of the sample.

The sample was PBMCs, taken at disease progression, from a patient treated with ibrutinib. The source of this sequence is a human donor with chronic lymphocytic leukemia. In this chain, TRBV28 is recombined with TRBJ1-5, and possibly TRBD1, on 5 matching bases. The CDR3 sequence is CASSLTRGRHNQPQHF. The bases are TGTGCCAGCAGTTTAACCCGGGGACGGCACAATCAGCCCCAGCATTTT.